This passage covers 17 T cell receptor beta chains from one sample sequenced in a study of T cells in localized non-small cell lung cancer (dated by TCRdb to the early 2020s). The protocol used for the library was the immunoSEQ multiplex PCR assay. TCRdb mirrors the immuneACCESS table, restricted to in-frame sequences. Some clones are absent from its copies; in checked studies, under half trace to an unresolved V gene, and the reason for the others is unknown. The sample table holds 72,000 or so clones, of which 80% to 90% were seen once. The ten largest clones take up 20% to 25% of the sample. The specimen comprised peripheral blood, sampled before any cancer treatment. Source of these receptors: a male donor aged 60 or over with stage III squamous cell lung carcinoma.

This sequence joins TRBV6-6 and TRBJ2-2, with 7 bases aligning to TRBD2. V dropped 7 bases and J dropped 6; count of bases not matched to a gene: 8. The CDR3 runs to 14 residues. The germline V gene has CDR1 MNHNY and CDR2 SVGAGI (reference sequence). CDR3 nucleotides: TGTGCCAGCATTTCCTTCGGGGGGTCCGGGGAGCTGTTTTTT. It translates to CASISFGGSGELFF.

V is TRBV11-2 and J is TRBJ2-1, with 8 bases that match TRBD2. Germline V gene sequence: CDR1 SGHAT, CDR2 FQNNGV. The CDR3 length is 16 residues. Losses at the gene ends were 0 bases for V and 9 bases for J; bases not matched to a gene: 10. The CDR3 protein is CASSLDRGGGLGEQFF. CDR3 bases: TGTGCCAGCAGCTTAGATCGGGGGGGCGGTCTTGGTGAGCAGTTCTTC.

The rearrangement uses TRBV7-9 and TRBJ2-7; perhaps TRBD1 as D (6 bases). Trimming removed 5 bases from V and 1 base from J, with 9 bases in between. Germline V gives CDR1 SEHNR, CDR2 FQNEAQ (reference sequence). This CDR3 spans 13 amino acids. In DNA form, the CDR3 reads TGTGCCAGCAGCCAAGGGACATCCTACGAGCAGTACGTC. Residues: CASSQGTSYEQYV.

The chain joins TRBV5-4 to TRBJ1-2; tentative D call: TRBD1 (6 bases). This CDR3 spans 13 amino acids. Germline V lookup: CDR1 SGHNT, CDR2 YYREEE (reference sequence). The V end was cut by 6 bases, the J end by 8 bases, with 17 bases between. CDR3 residues: CASTVVGGGGYTF. The CDR3 bases are TGTGCCAGCACCGTTGTTGGAGGGGGAGGCTACACCTTC.

V usage is TRBV5-1 and J usage is TRBJ1-1; TRBD1 is a possible D gene (5 bases). This CDR3 has 14 residues. Trimming shortened V by 2 bases and J by 1 base, and 9 bases separated the two germline ends. Germline V gene lookup returns CDR1 SGHRS and CDR2 YFSETQ. This CDR3 reads CASSFRTPNTEAFF. The CDR3 nucleotides are TGCGCCAGCAGCTTCAGGACACCGAACACTGAAGCTTTCTTT. Complete variable domain (other parts from reference TRBV5-1 and TRBJ1-1): KAGVTQTPRYLIKTRGQQVTLSCSPISGHRSVSWYQQTPGQGLQFLFEYFSETQRNKGNFPGRFSGRQFSNSRSEMNVSTLELGDSALYLCASSFRTPNTEAFFGQGTRLTVV.

This chain links TRBV7-2 with TRBJ2-6; possible D gene TRBD1, 5 bases. Between the trimmed V and J ends, which lost 1 base and 13 bases, there was a span of 8 bases. CDR3 size: 12 residues. Germline CDR1 and CDR2: SGHTA and FQGNSA. The CDR3 protein is CASSLVGRVLTF. CDR3 DNA: TGTGCCAGCAGCTTAGTGGGGCGGGTCCTGACTTTC.

This chain links TRBV10-3 with TRBJ2-3; tentatively, D is TRBD2 (6 bases). This CDR3 has 14 amino acids. The germline V and J ends were trimmed by 10 bases and 1 base, with 15 bases remaining between them. Looked up from germline, CDR1 is ENHRY and CDR2 is SYGVKD. The CDR3 DNA reads TGTGCCAGCCGTACGGGCGGGGGCACAGATACGCAGTATTTT. Translation gives CASRTGGGTDTQYF.

CDR3 protein: CASSPWKAFSYEQYF. CDR3 nucleotides: TGTGCCAGCAGCCCGTGGAAAGCCTTCTCCTACGAGCAGTACTTC. This chain uses TRBV11-2 with TRBJ2-7; unclear D gene. CDR3 size: 15 residues. Trimming shortened V by 5 bases and J by 0 bases, and 14 bases separated the two germline ends. The germline CDR1 and CDR2 sequences are SGHAT and FQNNGV. Together with reference TRBV11-2 and TRBJ2-7, the CDR3 gives the full variable domain: EAGVAQSPRYKIIEKRQSVAFWCNPISGHATLYWYQQILGQGPKLLIQFQNNGVVDDSQLPKDRFSAERLKGVDSTLKIQPAKLEDSAVYLCASSPWKAFSYEQYFGPGTRLTVT.

The V call is TRBV5-1, the J call TRBJ2-3, with 15 bases lining up with TRBD2. The CDR3 consists of 19 residues. Losses at the gene ends were 4 bases for V and 2 bases for J; bases not matched to a gene: 11. The germline CDR1 and CDR2 sequences are SGHRS and YFSETQ. This chain's CDR3 is CASSIGLAGGLANTDTQYF. The CDR3 nucleotides read TGCGCCAGCAGCATAGGACTAGCGGGGGGGCTTGCTAACACAGATACGCAGTATTTT.

The chain recombines TRBV2 with TRBJ2-5; 7 bases are shared with TRBD2. Germline V lookup: CDR1 SNHLY, CDR2 FYNNEI. This CDR3 region has 16 residues. Germline trimming cut 7 bases from V and 1 base from J; bases unmatched to any gene: 12. The CDR3 nucleotides are TGTGCCAGCAATAGCCACGGGGGGAGGGTCCAAGAGACCCAGTACTTC. Amino acids: CASNSHGGRVQETQYF.

This chain uses TRBV6-1 with TRBJ1-3; no clear D gene. This CDR3 has 14 amino acids. Germline V lookup: CDR1 MNHNS, CDR2 SASEGT. The V end was cut by 6 bases, the J end by 0 bases, with 9 bases between. The CDR3: CASRSTYSGNTIYF. The CDR3 DNA sequence: TGTGCCAGCAGAAGTACCTACTCTGGAAACACCATATATTTT.

Remarks on this clone: Mismatch with germline at one junction end may stem from a read error. V gene TRBV11-3 combines with J gene TRBJ2-3; unclear D gene. Germline V CDR1 and CDR2: SGHNT, YENEEA. The CDR3 spans 14 residues. Here the CDR3 reads CASSLDLRTDTQYF. The CDR3 DNA is TGTGCCAGCAGCCTAGACCTTAGGACAGATACGCAGTATTTT.

The CDR3 protein is CASSLQDIATEAFF. The CDR3 region has the DNA TGTGCCAGCAGCCTACAGGATATTGCCACTGAAGCTTTCTTT. The V and J genes are TRBV14 and TRBJ1-1; maybe TRBD1 (5 bases). This CDR3 comprises 14 residues. Germline assignment: CDR1 SGHDN and CDR2 FVKESK. V dropped 4 bases and J dropped 4 bases, with 13 bases sitting between them.

This chain links TRBV10-3 with TRBJ1-5, with 9 nucleotides matching TRBD1. This CDR3 is built from 15 residues. J lost 0 bases, V lost 6 bases, and 3 bases had no gene match. From germline, CDR1 is ENHRY and CDR2 SYGVKD. In DNA, the CDR3 is TGTGCCATCAGCCGGGACAGGGCTAGCAATCAGCCCCAGCATTTT. Translating gives CAISRDRASNQPQHF.

Note on this clone: Other DNA sequences in this sample translate to the same CDR3. This chain connects TRBV5-1 to TRBJ2-1; TRBD2 matches at 9 bases. Germline CDR1 reads SGHRS; CDR2 reads YFSETQ. The length of the CDR3 is 15 residues. V gave up 3 bases and J gave up 3 bases; unmatched junction bases: 4. DNA for the CDR3: TGCGCCAGCAGCTCTCAGCGGGGGGACTACAATGAGCAGTTCTTC. It translates to CASSSQRGDYNEQFF.

This clone was counted once. The chain is built from TRBV6-1 and TRBJ2-7; D remains ambiguous. The ends were cut back, 2 bases at V and 4 bases at J, with 6 bases in the middle. This CDR3 is 12 amino acids long. Germline V gene lookup returns CDR1 MNHNS and CDR2 SASEGT. CDR3 nucleotide sequence: TGTGCCAGCAGTGAATTAGGGTACGAGCAGTACTTC. As protein: CASSELGYEQYF.

This sequence joins TRBV6-1 and TRBJ1-1; weak D call: TRBD1 (6 bases). Trimming stripped 5 bases from V and 4 bases from J, with 14 bases between. This CDR3 region has 14 residues. Looked up from germline, CDR1 is MNHNS and CDR2 is SASEGT. In nucleotides, the CDR3 is TGTGCCAGCAGTCCTACAGGGATCCGCACTGAAGCTTTCTTT. This sequence encodes CASSPTGIRTEAFF.